The next 14 T cell receptor beta chains were all read from a single sample in a study of shared clonotypes between healthy human individuals. Clones were sequenced by immunoSEQ multiplex PCR, and TCRdb holds only the in-frame ones, with some missing. This sample has under 600,000 clones, with about 98% found just once. CD45RO-negative cells were positively selected for CCR7, leaving out terminally differentiated effector memory CD45RA+ cells. Sequenced: naive CD8+ T cells sorted from blood. The receptors derive from a man aged 25 to 40 in good health.

This rearrangement joins TRBV2 to TRBJ2-3; D is ambiguous. The V and J ends lost 3 bases and 3 bases respectively, with 16 bases between them. The CDR3 is 16 amino acids. Germline V CDR1 and CDR2: SNHLY, FYNNEI. As DNA, the CDR3 is TGTGCCAGCAGTGAGTTACAACTTGAAGCGACAGATACGCAGTATTTT. Translating gives CASSELQLEATDTQYF.

The rearrangement joins TRBV2 to TRBJ1-2; a possible D gene is TRBD1 (6 bases). V was clipped by 8 bases and J by 4 bases, with 11 bases between them. The CDR3 has 12 amino acids. CDR1 is SNHLY, CDR2 FYNNEI, per germline. CDR3 DNA sequence: TGTGCCAGCCAGGGGCAGATCTATGGCTACACCTTC. Its translation is CASQGQIYGYTF.

J is TRBJ2-1 and V is TRBV29-1; 7 bases are a match to TRBD2. Per the germline V gene, CDR1 is SQVTM and CDR2 is ANQGSEA. J was trimmed by 3 bases and V by 3 bases; bases with no gene match: 14. The CDR3 contains 17 residues. Here the CDR3 DNA reads TGCAGCGTTGATTGGGGTAGCGGGCCCCTTGACTACAATGAGCAGTTCTTC. This gives the protein CSVDWGSGPLDYNEQFF.

This clone appeared once. V is TRBV7-2 and J is TRBJ1-3, with D hard to call. The CDR3 has 14 amino acids. Between the trimmed V and J ends, which lost 3 bases and 3 bases, there was a span of 9 bases. The germline V gene has CDR1 SGHTA and CDR2 FQGNSA. The CDR3 DNA reads TGTGCCAGCAGCTTCTTGGCTGGTGGAAACACCATATATTTT. It specifies CASSFLAGGNTIYF.

The gene calls are TRBV29-1 and TRBJ2-1; D not certain. The CDR3 has 15 residues. Between the trimmed V and J ends, which lost 7 bases and 8 bases, there was a span of 24 bases. CDR1 is SQVTM and CDR2 is ANQGSEA in the germline V gene. CDR3 protein: CSGDGLGGPWDEQFF. The CDR3 DNA sequence: TGCAGCGGCGATGGTCTGGGCGGACCCTGGGATGAGCAGTTCTTC.

This rearrangement joins TRBV2 to TRBJ2-1; 7 positions match TRBD2. CDR3 length equals 11 residues. Germline V CDR1 and CDR2: SNHLY, FYNNEI. Unmatched junction bases numbered 3, after V lost 10 bases and J lost 6 bases. CDR3 sequence: CATRLANEQFF. The CDR3 region has the DNA TGTGCCACCCGACTAGCCAATGAGCAGTTCTTC.

The chain carries TRBV5-1 and TRBJ2-7, with 14 bases fitting TRBD2. The CDR3 is 18 amino acids. After removal of 2 bases from V and 0 bases from J, the junction contained 7 bases not matched to a gene. Germline lookup yields CDR1 SGHRS and CDR2 YFSETQ. Written as DNA, the CDR3 is TGCGCCAGCAGCTTAGGGACTAGCGGGAGTCCGGACTCCTACGAGCAGTACTTC. Its translation is CASSLGTSGSPDSYEQYF.

The V gene is TRBV27, the J gene TRBJ2-1, with unresolved D. The CDR3 consists of 13 residues. V was cut by 5 bases and J by 4 bases, with 9 bases left in between. The V gene's germline CDR1 is MNHEY and CDR2 SMNVEV (reference sequence). The CDR3 region is CASSQRSYNEQFF. The CDR3 DNA reads as TGTGCCAGCAGTCAGAGGAGTTACAATGAGCAGTTCTTC.

The J gene is TRBJ2-1, the V gene TRBV9, with TRBD1 matching 8 bases. This CDR3 has 14 amino acids. The germline gives CDR1 SGDLS, CDR2 YYNGEE. The V and J ends lost 4 bases and 6 bases, in that order; junction bases with no gene match: 6. The CDR3 spells CASSIGTGGNEQFF. The CDR3 bases are TGTGCCAGCAGCATTGGGACAGGAGGCAATGAGCAGTTCTTC.

V is TRBV2 and J is TRBJ2-3, with D perhaps TRBD1 (6 bases). The V end was cut by 6 bases, the J end by 5 bases, with 18 bases between. The CDR3 has 15 residues. Germline-derived CDR1 and CDR2 are SNHLY and FYNNEI. The CDR3 reads CASSFATGRKDTQYF. CDR3 nucleotides: TGTGCCAGCAGCTTTGCGACAGGTCGCAAAGATACGCAGTATTTT.

J is TRBJ1-1 and V is TRBV7-3; D is uncertain. The V end was cut by 2 bases, the J end by 1 base, with 5 bases between. Germline V gives CDR1 SGHTA, CDR2 FQGTGA. CDR3 length: 13 residues. CDR3 residues: CASSLYRNTEAFF. The DNA for the CDR3 is TGTGCCAGCAGCTTATACAGGAACACTGAAGCTTTCTTT. The full variable domain, its missing parts supplied by reference TRBV7-3 and TRBJ1-1, is GAGVSQTPSNKVTEKGKYVELRCDPISGHTALYWYRQSLGQGPEFLIYFQGTGAADDSGLPNDRFFAVRPEGSVSTLKIQRTERGDSAVYLCASSLYRNTEAFFGQGTRLTVV.

V gene TRBV10-1 combines with J gene TRBJ1-1; possible D gene TRBD1, 6 bases. The germline V and J ends were trimmed by 4 bases and 3 bases, with 15 bases remaining between them. Germline V gene lookup returns CDR1 WNHNN and CDR2 SYGVQD (reference sequence). The CDR3 spans 15 residues. The CDR3 spells CASSGPGQPDTEAFF. The CDR3 region has the DNA TGCGCCAGCAGTGGCCCCGGACAGCCGGACACTGAAGCTTTCTTT.

The chain is built from TRBV7-9 and TRBJ2-1; TRBD2 matches at 14 bases. This CDR3 contains 19 residues. With V trimmed by 5 bases and J by 2 bases, 11 bases remained unmatched. Per the germline V gene, CDR1 is SEHNR and CDR2 is FQNEAQ (reference sequence). CDR3 amino acids: CASSPHPGLAGETYNEQFF. In DNA, the CDR3 is TGTGCCAGCAGCCCACACCCGGGACTAGCGGGAGAAACCTACAATGAGCAGTTCTTC.

The chain joins TRBV14 to TRBJ2-7, with a possible D match to TRBD1 (6 bases). The CDR3 is 14 amino acids. V dropped 1 base and J dropped 0 bases, with 7 bases sitting between them. The germline V gene has CDR1 SGHDN and CDR2 FVKESK. The DNA for the CDR3 is TGTGCCAGCAGCCAAGCGGACAGCTCCTACGAGCAGTACTTC. Protein sequence: CASSQADSSYEQYF.